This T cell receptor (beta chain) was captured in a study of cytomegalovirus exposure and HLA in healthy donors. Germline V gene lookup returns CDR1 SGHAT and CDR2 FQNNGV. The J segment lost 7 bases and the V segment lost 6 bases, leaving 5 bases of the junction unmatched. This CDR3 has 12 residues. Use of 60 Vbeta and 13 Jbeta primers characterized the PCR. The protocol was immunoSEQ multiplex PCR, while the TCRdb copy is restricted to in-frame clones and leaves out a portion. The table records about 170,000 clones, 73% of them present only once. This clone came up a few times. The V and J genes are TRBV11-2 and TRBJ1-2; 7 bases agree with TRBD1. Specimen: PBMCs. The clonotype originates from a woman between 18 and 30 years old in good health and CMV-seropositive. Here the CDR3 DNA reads TGTGCCAGCAGTCGTGACAGGGTTGGCTACACCTTC. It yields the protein CASSRDRVGYTF.